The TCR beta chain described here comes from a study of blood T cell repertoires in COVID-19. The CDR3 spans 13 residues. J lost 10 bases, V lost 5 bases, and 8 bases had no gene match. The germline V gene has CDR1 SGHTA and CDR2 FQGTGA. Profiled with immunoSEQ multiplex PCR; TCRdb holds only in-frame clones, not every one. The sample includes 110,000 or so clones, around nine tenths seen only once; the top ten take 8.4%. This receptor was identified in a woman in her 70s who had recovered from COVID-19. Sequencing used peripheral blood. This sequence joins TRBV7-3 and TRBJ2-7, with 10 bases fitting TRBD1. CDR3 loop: CASSPTGGVEQYF. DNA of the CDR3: TGTGCCAGCAGCCCGACAGGGGGCGTAGAACAGTACTTC.